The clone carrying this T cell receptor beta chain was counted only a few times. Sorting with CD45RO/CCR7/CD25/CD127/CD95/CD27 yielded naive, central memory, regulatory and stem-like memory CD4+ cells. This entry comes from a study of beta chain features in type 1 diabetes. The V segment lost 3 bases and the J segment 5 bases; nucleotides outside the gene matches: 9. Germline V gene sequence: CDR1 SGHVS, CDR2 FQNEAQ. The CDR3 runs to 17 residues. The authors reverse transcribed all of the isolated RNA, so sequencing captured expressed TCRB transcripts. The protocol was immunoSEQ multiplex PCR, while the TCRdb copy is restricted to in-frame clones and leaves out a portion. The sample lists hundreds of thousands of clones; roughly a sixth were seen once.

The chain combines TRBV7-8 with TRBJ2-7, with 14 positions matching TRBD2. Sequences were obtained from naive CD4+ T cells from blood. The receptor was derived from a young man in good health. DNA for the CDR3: TGTGCCAGCAGCTTCCTGAGACTAGCGGGAGGGCCCCACGAGCAGTACTTC. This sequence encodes CASSFLRLAGGPHEQYF.